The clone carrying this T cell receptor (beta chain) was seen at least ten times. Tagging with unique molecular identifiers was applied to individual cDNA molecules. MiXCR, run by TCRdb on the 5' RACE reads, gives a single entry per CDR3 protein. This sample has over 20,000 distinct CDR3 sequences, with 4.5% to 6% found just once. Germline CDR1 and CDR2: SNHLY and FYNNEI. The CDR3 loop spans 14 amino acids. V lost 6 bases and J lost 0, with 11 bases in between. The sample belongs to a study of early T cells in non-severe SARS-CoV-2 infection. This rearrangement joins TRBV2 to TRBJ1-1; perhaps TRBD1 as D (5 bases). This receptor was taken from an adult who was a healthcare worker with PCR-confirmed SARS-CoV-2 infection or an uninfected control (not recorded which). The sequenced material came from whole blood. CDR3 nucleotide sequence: TGTGCCAGCAGGGCCGGGACGGTGAACACTGAAGCTTTCTTT. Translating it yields CASRAGTVNTEAFF.